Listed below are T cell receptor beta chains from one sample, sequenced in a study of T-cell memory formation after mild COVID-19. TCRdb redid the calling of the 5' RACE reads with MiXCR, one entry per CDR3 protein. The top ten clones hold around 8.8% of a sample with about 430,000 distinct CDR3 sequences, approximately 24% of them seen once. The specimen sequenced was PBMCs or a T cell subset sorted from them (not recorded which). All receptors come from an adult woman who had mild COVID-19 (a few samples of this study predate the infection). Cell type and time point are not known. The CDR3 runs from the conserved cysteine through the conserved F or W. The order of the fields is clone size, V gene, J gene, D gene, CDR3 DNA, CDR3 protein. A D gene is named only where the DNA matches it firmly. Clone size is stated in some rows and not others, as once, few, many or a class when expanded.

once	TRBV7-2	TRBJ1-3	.	TGTGCCAGCAGCTTAGATCTTGTAAACACCATATATTTT	CASSLDLVNTIYF
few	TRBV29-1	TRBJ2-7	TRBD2	TGCAGCGTTGGGGGGACTAGCGGAAGCTCCTACGAGCAGTACTTC	CSVGGTSGSSYEQYF
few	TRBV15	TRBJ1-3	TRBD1	TGTGCCACCAGCAGAGATGCAGGACAGGGGTTTAATGGAAACACCATATATTTT	CATSRDAGQGFNGNTIYF
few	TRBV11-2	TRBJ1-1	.	TGTGCCAGCACCCAGACAGCGACCTCGAACACTGAAGCTTTCTTT	CASTQTATSNTEAFF
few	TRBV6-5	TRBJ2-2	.	TGTGCCAGCAGCGTACAGGTCCCCGCGAACACCGGGGAGCTGTTTTTT	CASSVQVPANTGELFF
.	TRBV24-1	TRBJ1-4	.	TGTGCCACCAGTGAGGGGGGACAATCAACTAATGAAAAACTGTTTTTT	CATSEGGQSTNEKLFF
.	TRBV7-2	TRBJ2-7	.	TGTGCCAGCCTCAGGGGCCCTAACTCCTACGAGCAGTACTTC	CASLRGPNSYEQYF
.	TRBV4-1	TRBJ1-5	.	TGCGCCAGCAGCCAAAATTGGGATGTAGGGAATCAGCCCCAGCATTTT	CASSQNWDVGNQPQHF
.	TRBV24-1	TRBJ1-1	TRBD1	TGTGCCACCAGTGACACAGGGGTTAGCACTGAAGCTTTCTTT	CATSDTGVSTEAFF
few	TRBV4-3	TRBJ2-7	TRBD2	TGCGCCAGCAGCCAAGGACTAGCGGGAGGAGGCTCCTACGAGCAGTACTTC	CASSQGLAGGGSYEQYF
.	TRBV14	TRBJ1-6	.	TGTGCCAGCAGCCTCGATCTGAGTAATTCACCCCTCCACTTT	CASSLDLSNSPLHF
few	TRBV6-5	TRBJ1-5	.	TGTGCCAGCAGTTACTCCGCAAGAGGGGCGGCGCTCAGCAATCAGCCCCAGCATTTT	CASSYSARGAALSNQPQHF
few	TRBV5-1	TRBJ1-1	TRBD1	TGCGCCAGCAGCGGGGACAGGGGGGACACTGAAGCTTTCTTT	CASSGDRGDTEAFF
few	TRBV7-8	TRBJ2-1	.	TGTGCCAGCAGCTTAGTGACTATAATGAATGAGCAGTTCTTC	CASSLVTIMNEQFF
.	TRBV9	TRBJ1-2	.	TGTGCCAGCAGCGTAGATACAGTGGAAGGGTATGGCTACACCTTC	CASSVDTVEGYGYTF
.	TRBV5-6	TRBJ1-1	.	TGTGCCAGCAGCTTTGTAACCAACACTGAAGCTTTCTTT	CASSFVTNTEAFF
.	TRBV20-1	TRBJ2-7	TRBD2	TGCAGTGCTAGAGATCTTGCGGGAGCCTACGAGCAGTACTTC	CSARDLAGAYEQYF
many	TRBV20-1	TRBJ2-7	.	TGCAGTGCTCCCACGGTTTCCTACGAGCAGTACTTC	CSAPTVSYEQYF
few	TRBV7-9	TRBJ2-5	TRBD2	TGTGCCAGCAGCTTAATCTTAGCGGGAGTCGGGGAGACCCAGTACTTC	CASSLILAGVGETQYF
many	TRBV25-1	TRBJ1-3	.	TGTGCCAGCAGTGAAGGACTGTTCTCTGGAAACACCATATATTTT	CASSEGLFSGNTIYF
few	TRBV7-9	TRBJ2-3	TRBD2	TGTGCCAGCAGCCTAGCGGGGAGCTTCACAGATACGCAGTATTTT	CASSLAGSFTDTQYF
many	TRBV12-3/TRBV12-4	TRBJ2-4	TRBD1	TGTGCCAGCAGTTCCCGGGACAGGGGGGGCATTCAGTACTTC	CASSSRDRGGIQYF
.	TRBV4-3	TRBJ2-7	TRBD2	TGCGCCAGCAGCCTTTTATATGGTAGCGGGGTAAAGAGCTCCTACGAGCAGTACTTC	CASSLLYGSGVKSSYEQYF
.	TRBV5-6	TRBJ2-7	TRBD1	TGTGCCAGCAGCTTGGATAGGGGGCGGTGGGAGCAGTACTTC	CASSLDRGRWEQYF
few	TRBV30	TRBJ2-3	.	TGTGCCTGGAGTAGTACTAGCCTCACAGATACGCAGTATTTT	CAWSSTSLTDTQYF
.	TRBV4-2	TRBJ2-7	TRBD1	TGTGCCAGCAGCCGGCCGGGACAGGGAACCTACGAGCAGTACTTC	CASSRPGQGTYEQYF
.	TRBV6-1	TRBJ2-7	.	TGTGCCAGCATTGAACAGCGAGGCACCTACGAGCAGTACTTC	CASIEQRGTYEQYF
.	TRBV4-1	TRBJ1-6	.	TGCGCCAGCAGCCAAGAGGGGGTTTCACCCCTCCACTTT	CASSQEGVSPLHF
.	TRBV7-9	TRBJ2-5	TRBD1	TGTGCCAGCAGCCGTCCTACTGGGGACAGCCAAGAGACCCAGTACTTC	CASSRPTGDSQETQYF
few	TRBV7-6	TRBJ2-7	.	TGTGCCAGCAGCTCAGGTGGGGTGGGAACCGGCGAGCAGTACTTC	CASSSGGVGTGEQYF
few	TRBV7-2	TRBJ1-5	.	TGTGCCAGCAGCTTGCAATGGGCAGGGAATCAGCCCCAGCATTTT	CASSLQWAGNQPQHF
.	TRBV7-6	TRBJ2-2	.	TGTGCCAGCAGCACCAGGATGGGTTCCGGGGAGCTGTTTTTT	CASSTRMGSGELFF
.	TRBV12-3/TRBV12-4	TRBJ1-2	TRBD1	TGTGCCAGCAGTCCTGAACGGACAGGACTTAACTATGGCTACACCTTC	CASSPERTGLNYGYTF